This T cell receptor beta chain stems from a study of cytomegalovirus exposure and HLA in healthy donors. A multiplex PCR was run with 60 Vbeta primers and 13 Jbeta primers. Repertoires were generated with immunoSEQ multiplex PCR, while TCRdb's copy carries only in-frame clones and drops some. The sample has around 51,000 clones. The CDR3 consists of 15 residues. V was shortened by 2 bases and J by 4 bases, with 14 bases between the two germline ends. Germline assignment: CDR1 LNHDA and CDR2 SQIVND (reference sequence). The rearrangement uses TRBV19 and TRBJ1-2; D possibly corresponds to TRBD1 (5 bases). The TCR comes from a man in his forties in good health and CMV-seropositive. The sequenced sample was PBMCs. The CDR3 spells CASSISRGVSYGYTF. The CDR3 coding sequence is TGTGCCAGTAGTATATCGCGGGGCGTAAGCTATGGCTACACCTTC.